This T cell receptor (beta chain) was captured by sequencing in a study of T cell responses to AZD1222 COVID-19 vaccine. Study-wide results and limits: Baseline antibody screening turned up just a handful of seropositive AZD1222 recipients.

Germline assignment: CDR1 LGHDT and CDR2 YNNKEL (reference sequence). The CDR3 extends over 14 amino acids. V lost 1 base, J lost 8 bases, and 15 bases lay in between. Assay: immunoSEQ multiplex PCR; the TCRdb copy retains only in-frame clones and omits some. This sample has 90,000 to 120,000 clones, with about 82% found just once. Of note for this clone: Its antigen remains unknown.

The material was peripheral blood, obtained on day 0 of AZD1222 vaccination. This clonotype originated in an adult in good health. The chain combines TRBV3-1 (or the pseudogene TRBV3-2) with TRBJ2-7; D may be TRBD2 (5 bases). DNA of the CDR3: TGTGCCAGCAGCCAAGGGCTAGCCGGAGTGAAGCAGTACTTC. It codes for CASSQGLAGVKQYF.